This T cell receptor (beta chain) was documented in a study of molecular identifiers for immune sequencing clone quantification. Study-level points and caveats: Should identical TCR molecules share a barcode, the sizes of highly expanded clones could be underestimated.

Turning to this clonotype: Its antigen is still unknown.

TCRdb reprocessed the PCR reads with MiXCR, giving one entry per CDR3 protein. This table has some 590,000 distinct CDR3 sequences, 25% appearing once. In germline, CDR1 is MNHEY, CDR2 SMNVEV (reference sequence). V was cut by 5 bases and J by 7 bases, with 18 bases left in between. The CDR3 has 15 residues. Input material: naive CD8+ T cells from blood, with Jurkat cell RNA spiked in. Subset described: FACS-sorted CD8+CD4-CCR7+CD45RA+ naive T cells. This receptor was obtained from a human donor in good health. Some libraries in this study had Jurkat cell RNA spiked in. The chain combines TRBV27 with TRBJ1-5; D ambiguous. In DNA form, the CDR3 reads TGTGCCAGCAGTCTTGGAGGCCCGGGGAAGCAGCCCCAGCATTTT. Its translation is CASSLGGPGKQPQHF.